These T cell receptor beta chains were read from a single sample in a study of T cell changes during pregnancy in multiple sclerosis. Some clones are missing from TCRdb's copy, which holds only in-frame ones; the method was immunoSEQ multiplex PCR. The profile shows over 40,000 clones, 90% of them singletons. This sample comprised peripheral blood, obtained in the second trimester of pregnancy. The receptors originated from a female donor in good health, enrolled as a control in a pregnancy study. Both conserved end residues are trimmed from each CDR3. Each record gives: J gene, V gene, CDR3 protein.

TRBJ1-1 TRBV5-4 ASSLADRGTEAF
TRBJ2-7 TRBV11-2 ASSSVAGPIPEQY
TRBJ1-6 TRBV11-2 ASSLAGNNSPLH
TRBJ2-1 TRBV5-5 ASSLRGGPYNEQF
TRBJ2-1 TRBV29-1 SVEDPHALATYNEQF
TRBJ1-2 TRBV5-1 ASSLATDTGTA
TRBJ2-1 TRBV5-6 ASSLGLAGGNEQF
TRBJ1-1 TRBV2 ARAGGAPMNTEAF
TRBJ2-1 TRBV29-1 SVVRVGLAYNEQF
TRBJ1-1 TRBV5-1 ASSYGGSTEAF
TRBJ2-1 TRBV16 ASSPLLLAGVGPVSHNEQF
TRBJ2-2 TRBV5-1 ASSLGRTSGNTGELF
TRBJ2-7 TRBV29-1 SVVGRTEQY
TRBJ2-7 TRBV6-5 ASSYSRGTYEQY
TRBJ2-2 TRBV7-2 ASSLVGGANTGELF
TRBJ1-4 TRBV30 AWTFQNEKLF
TRBJ2-2 TRBV6-5 ASSSPSSGNTGELF
TRBJ2-7 TRBV5-1 ASSLIGTGGYEQY
TRBJ2-7 TRBV5-4 ASSPREGTYEQY
TRBJ2-7 TRBV25-1 ASSDPGPSYEQY
TRBJ1-1 TRBV6-1 ASSEAWDRGRIRNTEAF
TRBJ2-1 TRBV5-1 ASRTANNEQF